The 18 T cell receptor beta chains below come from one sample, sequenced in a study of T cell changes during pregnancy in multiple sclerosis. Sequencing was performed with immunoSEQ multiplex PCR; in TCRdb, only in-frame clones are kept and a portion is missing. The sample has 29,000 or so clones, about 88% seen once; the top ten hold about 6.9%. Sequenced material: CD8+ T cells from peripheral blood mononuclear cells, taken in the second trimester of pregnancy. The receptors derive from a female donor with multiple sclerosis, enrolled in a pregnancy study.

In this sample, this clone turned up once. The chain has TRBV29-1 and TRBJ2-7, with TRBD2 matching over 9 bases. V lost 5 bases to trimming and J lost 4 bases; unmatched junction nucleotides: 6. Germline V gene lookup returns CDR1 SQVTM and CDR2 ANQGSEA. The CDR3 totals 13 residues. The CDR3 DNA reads TGCAGCGTTATAGCGGGGGCTTTTTACGAGCAGTACTTC. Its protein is CSVIAGAFYEQYF.

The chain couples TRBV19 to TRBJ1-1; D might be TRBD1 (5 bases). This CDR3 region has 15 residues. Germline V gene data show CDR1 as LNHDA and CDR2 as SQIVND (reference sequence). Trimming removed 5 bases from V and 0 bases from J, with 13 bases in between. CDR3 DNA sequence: TGTGCCAGTAGTTTGTCAGGGATCATGAACACTGAAGCTTTCTTT. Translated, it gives CASSLSGIMNTEAFF. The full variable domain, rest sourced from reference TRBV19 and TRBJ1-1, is DGGITQSPKYLFRKEGQNVTLSCEQNLNHDAMYWYRQDPGQGLRLIYYSQIVNDFQKGDIAEGYSVSREKKESFPLTVTSAQKNPTAFYLCASSLSGIMNTEAFFGQGTRLTVV.

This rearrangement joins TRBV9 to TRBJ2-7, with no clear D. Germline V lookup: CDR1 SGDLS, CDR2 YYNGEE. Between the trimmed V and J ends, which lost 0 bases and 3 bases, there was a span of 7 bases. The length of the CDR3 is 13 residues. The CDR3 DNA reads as TGTGCCAGCAGCGTAGAACACAGCTACGAGCAGTACTTC. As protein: CASSVEHSYEQYF.

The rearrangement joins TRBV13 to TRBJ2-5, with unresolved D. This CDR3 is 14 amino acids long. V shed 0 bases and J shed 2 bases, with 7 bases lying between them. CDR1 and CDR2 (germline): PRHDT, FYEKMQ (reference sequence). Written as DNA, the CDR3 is TGTGCCAGCAGCTTAGGACAGATACAAGAGACCCAGTACTTC. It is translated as CASSLGQIQETQYF.

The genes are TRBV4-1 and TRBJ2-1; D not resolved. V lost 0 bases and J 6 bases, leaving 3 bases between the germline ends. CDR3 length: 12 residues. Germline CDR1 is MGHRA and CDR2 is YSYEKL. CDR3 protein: CASSQDINEQFF. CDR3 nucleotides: TGCGCCAGCAGCCAAGATATCAATGAGCAGTTCTTC.

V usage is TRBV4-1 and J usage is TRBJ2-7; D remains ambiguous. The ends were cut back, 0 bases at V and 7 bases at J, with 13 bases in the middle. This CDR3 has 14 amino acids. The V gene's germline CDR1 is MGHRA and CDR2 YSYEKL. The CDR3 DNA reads TGCGCCAGCAGCCAAGAATCAACGTTCGGGGAGCAGTACTTC. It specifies CASSQESTFGEQYF.

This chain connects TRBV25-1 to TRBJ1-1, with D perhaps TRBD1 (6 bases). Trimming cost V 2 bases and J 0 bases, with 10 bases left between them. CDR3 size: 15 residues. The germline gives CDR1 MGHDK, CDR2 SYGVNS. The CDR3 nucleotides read TGTGCCAGCAGTGAACGGACAGAGATGAACACTGAAGCTTTCTTT. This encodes CASSERTEMNTEAFF.

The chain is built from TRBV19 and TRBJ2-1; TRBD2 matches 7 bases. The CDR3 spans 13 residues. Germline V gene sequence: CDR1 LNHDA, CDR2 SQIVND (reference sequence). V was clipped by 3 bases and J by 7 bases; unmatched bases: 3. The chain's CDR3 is CASSIGLVNEQFF. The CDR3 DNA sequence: TGTGCCAGTAGTATCGGACTAGTAAATGAGCAGTTCTTC.

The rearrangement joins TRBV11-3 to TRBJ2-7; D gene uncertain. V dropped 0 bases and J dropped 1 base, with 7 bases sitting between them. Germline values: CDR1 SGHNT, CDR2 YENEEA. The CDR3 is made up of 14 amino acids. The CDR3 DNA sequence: TGTGCCAGCAGCTTAGATAGCCAGTCCTACGAGCAGTACTTC. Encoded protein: CASSLDSQSYEQYF.

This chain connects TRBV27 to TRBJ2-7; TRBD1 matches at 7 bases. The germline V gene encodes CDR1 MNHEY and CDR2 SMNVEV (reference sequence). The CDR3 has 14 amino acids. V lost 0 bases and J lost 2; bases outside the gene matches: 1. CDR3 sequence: CASSLSTGAYEQYF. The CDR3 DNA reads TGTGCCAGCAGTTTATCAACAGGGGCCTACGAGCAGTACTTC.

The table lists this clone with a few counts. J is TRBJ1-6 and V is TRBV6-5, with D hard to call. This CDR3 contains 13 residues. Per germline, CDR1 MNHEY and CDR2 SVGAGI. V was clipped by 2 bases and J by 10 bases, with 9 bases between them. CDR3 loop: CASSYGRESPLHF. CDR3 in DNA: TGTGCCAGCAGTTACGGACGGGAATCACCCCTCCACTTT.

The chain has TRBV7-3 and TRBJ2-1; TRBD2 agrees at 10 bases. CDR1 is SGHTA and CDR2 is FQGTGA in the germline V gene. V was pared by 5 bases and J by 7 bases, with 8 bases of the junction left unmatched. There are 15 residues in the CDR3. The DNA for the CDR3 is TGTGCCAGCAGCCCGATAGCGGGAGGTGGTAATGAGCAGTTCTTC. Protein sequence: CASSPIAGGGNEQFF.

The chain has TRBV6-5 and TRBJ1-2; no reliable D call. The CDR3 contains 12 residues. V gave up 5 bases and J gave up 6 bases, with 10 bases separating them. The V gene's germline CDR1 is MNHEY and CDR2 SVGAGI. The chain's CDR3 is CASSHPGDGYTF. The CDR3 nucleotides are TGTGCCAGCAGTCACCCCGGGGATGGCTACACCTTC.

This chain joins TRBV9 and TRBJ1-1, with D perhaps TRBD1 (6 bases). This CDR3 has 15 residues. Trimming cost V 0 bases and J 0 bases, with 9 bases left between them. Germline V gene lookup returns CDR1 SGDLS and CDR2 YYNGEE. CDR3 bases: TGTGCCAGCAGCGTAGGAGGGGGAATGAACACTGAAGCTTTCTTT. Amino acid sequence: CASSVGGGMNTEAFF.

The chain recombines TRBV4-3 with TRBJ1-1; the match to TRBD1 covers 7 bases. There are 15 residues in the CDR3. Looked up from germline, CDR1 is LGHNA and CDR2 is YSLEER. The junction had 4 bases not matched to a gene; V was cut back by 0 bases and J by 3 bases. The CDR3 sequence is CASSQEAQGHTEAFF. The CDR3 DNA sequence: TGCGCCAGCAGCCAAGAGGCACAGGGGCACACTGAAGCTTTCTTT.

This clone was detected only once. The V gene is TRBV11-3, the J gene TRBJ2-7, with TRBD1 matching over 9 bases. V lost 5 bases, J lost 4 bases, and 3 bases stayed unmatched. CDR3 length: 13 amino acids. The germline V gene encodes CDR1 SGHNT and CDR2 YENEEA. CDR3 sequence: CASSQDRGYEQYF. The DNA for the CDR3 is TGTGCCAGCAGCCAGGACAGGGGTTACGAGCAGTACTTC.

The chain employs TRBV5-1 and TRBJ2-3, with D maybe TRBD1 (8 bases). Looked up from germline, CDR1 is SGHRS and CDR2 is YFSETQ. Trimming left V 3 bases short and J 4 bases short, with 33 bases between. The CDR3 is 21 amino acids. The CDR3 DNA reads TGCGCCAGCAGCTGGACTCGACAGGGGAGTTTTAACGGGGGGAATCCAGATACGCAGTATTTT. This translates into CASSWTRQGSFNGGNPDTQYF.

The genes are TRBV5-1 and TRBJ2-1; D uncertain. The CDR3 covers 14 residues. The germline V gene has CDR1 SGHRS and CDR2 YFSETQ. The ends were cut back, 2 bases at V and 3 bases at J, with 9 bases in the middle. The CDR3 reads CASSFDRVYNEQFF. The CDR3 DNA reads TGCGCCAGCAGCTTCGACCGGGTCTACAATGAGCAGTTCTTC.